The TCR beta chain under discussion was sequenced for a study of T cells of healthy individuals. This clonotype was counted a few times. The CDR3 is 17 residues long. V lost 1 base, J lost 3 bases, and 16 bases lay in between. Germline CDR1 SGHNT, CDR2 YENEEA. TCRdb reprocessed the 5' RACE reads with MiXCR, giving one entry per CDR3 protein. Of fewer than 90,000 distinct CDR3 sequences listed, approximately 5.4% are singletons. The gene calls are TRBV11-3 and TRBJ2-1; TRBD1 or TRBD2 may be the D gene (5 bases each). This receptor was identified in a female donor in good health. CDR3: CASSLGFSGTFYNEQFF. The CDR3 DNA reads as TGTGCCAGCAGCTTAGGCTTCTCCGGGACGTTCTACAATGAGCAGTTCTTC.